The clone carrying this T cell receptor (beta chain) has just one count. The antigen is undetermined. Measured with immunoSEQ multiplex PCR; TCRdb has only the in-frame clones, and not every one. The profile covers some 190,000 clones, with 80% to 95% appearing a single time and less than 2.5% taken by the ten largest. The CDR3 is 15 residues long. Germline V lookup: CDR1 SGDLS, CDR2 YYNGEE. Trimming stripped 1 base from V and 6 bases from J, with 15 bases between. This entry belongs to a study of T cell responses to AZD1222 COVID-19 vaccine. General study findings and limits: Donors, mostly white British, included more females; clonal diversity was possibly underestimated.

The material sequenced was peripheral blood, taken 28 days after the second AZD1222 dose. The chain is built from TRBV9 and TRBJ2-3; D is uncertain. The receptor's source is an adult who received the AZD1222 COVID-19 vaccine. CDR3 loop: CASSVLGSEGDTQYF. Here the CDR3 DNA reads TGTGCCAGCAGCGTATTGGGGTCGGAAGGGGATACGCAGTATTTT.